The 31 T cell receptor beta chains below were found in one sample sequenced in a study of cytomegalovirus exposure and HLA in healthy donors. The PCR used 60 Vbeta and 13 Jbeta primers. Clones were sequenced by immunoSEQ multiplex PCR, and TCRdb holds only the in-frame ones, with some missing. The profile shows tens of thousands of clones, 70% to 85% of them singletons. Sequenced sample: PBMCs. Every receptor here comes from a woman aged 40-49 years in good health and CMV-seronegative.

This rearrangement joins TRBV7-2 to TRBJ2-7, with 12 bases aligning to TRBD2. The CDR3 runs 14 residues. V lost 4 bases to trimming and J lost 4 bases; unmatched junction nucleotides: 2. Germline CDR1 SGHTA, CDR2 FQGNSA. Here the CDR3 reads CASSWTSGNYEQYF. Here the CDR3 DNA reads TGTGCCAGCAGCTGGACTAGCGGGAATTACGAGCAGTACTTC.

CDR3 loop: CASSFGVAGNTEAFF. The DNA for the CDR3 is TGTGCCAGCAGCTTCGGGGTGGCAGGCAACACTGAAGCTTTCTTT. The chain is built from TRBV11-2 and TRBJ1-1; D call uncertain. CDR1 SGHAT and CDR2 FQNNGV come from the germline V gene. The ends were cut back, 3 bases at V and 2 bases at J, with 13 bases in the middle. This CDR3 has 15 residues.

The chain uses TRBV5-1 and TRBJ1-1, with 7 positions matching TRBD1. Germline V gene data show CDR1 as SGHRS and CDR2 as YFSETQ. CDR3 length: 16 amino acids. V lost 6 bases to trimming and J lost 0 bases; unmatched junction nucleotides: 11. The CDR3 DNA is TGCGCCAGCACCGAAGGACAGGTCCGGATGAACACTGAAGCTTTCTTT. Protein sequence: CASTEGQVRMNTEAFF.

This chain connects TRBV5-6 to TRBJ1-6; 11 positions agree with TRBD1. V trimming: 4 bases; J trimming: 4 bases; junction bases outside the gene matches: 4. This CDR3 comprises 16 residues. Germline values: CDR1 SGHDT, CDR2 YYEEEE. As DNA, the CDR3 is TGTGCCAGCAGCCAAGGGACAGGGGGGTATAATTCACCCCTCCACTTT. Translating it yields CASSQGTGGYNSPLHF.

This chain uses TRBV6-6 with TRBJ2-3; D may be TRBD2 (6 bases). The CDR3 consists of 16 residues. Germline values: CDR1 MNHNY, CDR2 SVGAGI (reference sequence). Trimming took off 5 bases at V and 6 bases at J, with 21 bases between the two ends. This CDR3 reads CASSPRTTRKGDTQYF. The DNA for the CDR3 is TGTGCCAGCAGTCCCAGGACTACCCGTAAGGGCGATACGCAGTATTTT.

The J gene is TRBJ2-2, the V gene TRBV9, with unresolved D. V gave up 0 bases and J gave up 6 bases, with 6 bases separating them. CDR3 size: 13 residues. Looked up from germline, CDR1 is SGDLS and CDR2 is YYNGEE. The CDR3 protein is CASSVELSGELFF. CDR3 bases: TGTGCCAGCAGCGTAGAGCTTTCCGGGGAGCTGTTTTTT.

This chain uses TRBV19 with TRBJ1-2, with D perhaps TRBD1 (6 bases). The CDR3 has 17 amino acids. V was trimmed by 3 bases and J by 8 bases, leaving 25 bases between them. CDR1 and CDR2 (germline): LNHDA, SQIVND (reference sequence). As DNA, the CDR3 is TGTGCCAGTAGTATTCGGACAGAGCTAGCACGACGAGGAGGCTACACCTTC. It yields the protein CASSIRTELARRGGYTF. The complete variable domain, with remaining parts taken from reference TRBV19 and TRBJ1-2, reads DGGITQSPKYLFRKEGQNVTLSCEQNLNHDAMYWYRQDPGQGLRLIYYSQIVNDFQKGDIAEGYSVSREKKESFPLTVTSAQKNPTAFYLCASSIRTELARRGGYTFGSGTRLTVV.

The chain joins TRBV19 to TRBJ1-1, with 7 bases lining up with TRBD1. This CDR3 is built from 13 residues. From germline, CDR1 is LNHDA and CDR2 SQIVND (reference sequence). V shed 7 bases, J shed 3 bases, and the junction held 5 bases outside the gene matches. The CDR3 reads CASKFQGDTEAFF. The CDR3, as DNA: TGTGCCAGTAAATTTCAGGGGGACACTGAAGCTTTCTTT.

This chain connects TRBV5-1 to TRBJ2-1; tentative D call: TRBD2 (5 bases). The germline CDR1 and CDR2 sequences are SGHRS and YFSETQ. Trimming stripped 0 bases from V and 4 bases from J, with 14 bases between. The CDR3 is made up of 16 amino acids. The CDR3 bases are TGCGCCAGCAGCTTGGAGGGAGTAGATGAGTACAATGAGCAGTTCTTC. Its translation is CASSLEGVDEYNEQFF.

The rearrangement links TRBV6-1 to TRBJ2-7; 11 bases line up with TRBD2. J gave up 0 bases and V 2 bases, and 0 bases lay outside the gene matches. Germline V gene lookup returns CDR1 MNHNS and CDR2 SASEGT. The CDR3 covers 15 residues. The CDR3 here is CASSELAGGSYEQYF. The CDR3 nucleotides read TGTGCCAGCAGTGAACTAGCGGGGGGCTCCTACGAGCAGTACTTC.

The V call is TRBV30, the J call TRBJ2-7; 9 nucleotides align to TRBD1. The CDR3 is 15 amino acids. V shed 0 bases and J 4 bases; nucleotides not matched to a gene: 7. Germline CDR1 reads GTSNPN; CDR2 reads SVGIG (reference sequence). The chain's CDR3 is CAWSVGGTGSYEQYF. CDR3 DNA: TGTGCCTGGAGTGTGGGTGGGACAGGGTCATACGAGCAGTACTTC.

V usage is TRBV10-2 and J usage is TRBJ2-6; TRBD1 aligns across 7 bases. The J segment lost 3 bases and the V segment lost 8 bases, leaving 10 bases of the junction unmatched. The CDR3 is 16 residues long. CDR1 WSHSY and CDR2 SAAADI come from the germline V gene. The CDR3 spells CASEDRASYGANVLTF. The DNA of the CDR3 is TGCGCCAGCGAAGACAGGGCTTCGTATGGGGCCAACGTCCTGACTTTC.

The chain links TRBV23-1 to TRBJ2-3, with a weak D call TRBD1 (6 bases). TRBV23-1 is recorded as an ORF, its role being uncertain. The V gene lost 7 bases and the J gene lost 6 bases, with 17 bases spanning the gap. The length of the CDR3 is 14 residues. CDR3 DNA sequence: TGCGCCAGCACCACTCGCAGGGGAAAGGATACGCAGTATTTT. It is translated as CASTTRRGKDTQYF.

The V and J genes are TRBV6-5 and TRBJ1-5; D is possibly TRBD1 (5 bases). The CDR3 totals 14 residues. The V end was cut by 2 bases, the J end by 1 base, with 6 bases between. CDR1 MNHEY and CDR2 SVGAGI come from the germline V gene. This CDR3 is CASSYRQSNQPQHF. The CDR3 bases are TGTGCCAGCAGTTACCGACAGAGCAATCAGCCCCAGCATTTT.

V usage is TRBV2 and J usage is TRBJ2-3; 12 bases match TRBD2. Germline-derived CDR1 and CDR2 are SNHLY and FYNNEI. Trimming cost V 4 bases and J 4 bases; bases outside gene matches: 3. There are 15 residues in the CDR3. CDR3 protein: CASSASGGVADTQYF. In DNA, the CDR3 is TGTGCCAGCAGTGCTAGCGGGGGGGTAGCAGATACGCAGTATTTT.

The chain's CDR3 is CAISETLTGNNEQFF. In nucleotides, the CDR3 is TGTGCCATCAGTGAAACCCTGACTGGAAACAATGAGCAGTTCTTC. The V and J genes are TRBV10-3 and TRBJ2-1; D not certain. The ends were cut back, 3 bases at V and 5 bases at J, with 14 bases in the middle. The CDR3 has 15 amino acids. Germline CDR1 is ENHRY and CDR2 is SYGVKD.

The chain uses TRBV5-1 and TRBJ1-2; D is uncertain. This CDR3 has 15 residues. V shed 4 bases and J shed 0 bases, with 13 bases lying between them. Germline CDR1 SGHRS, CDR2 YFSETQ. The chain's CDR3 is CASSPGPNSNYGYTF. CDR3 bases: TGCGCCAGCAGCCCCGGTCCTAACTCTAACTATGGCTACACCTTC.

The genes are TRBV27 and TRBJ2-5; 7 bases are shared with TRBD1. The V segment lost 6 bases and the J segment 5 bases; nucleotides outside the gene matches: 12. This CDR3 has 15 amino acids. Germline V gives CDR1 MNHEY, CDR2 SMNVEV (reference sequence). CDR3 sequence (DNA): TGTGCCAGCAGACCACTCGACAGGGTTCAGGAGACCCAGTACTTC. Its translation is CASRPLDRVQETQYF.

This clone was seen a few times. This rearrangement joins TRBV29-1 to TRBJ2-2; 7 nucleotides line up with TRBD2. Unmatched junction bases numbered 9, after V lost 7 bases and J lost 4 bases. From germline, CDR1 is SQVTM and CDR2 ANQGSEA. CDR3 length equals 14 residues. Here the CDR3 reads CSALGTTITGELFF. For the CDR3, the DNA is TGCAGCGCCCTCGGGACTACAATCACCGGGGAGCTGTTTTTT.

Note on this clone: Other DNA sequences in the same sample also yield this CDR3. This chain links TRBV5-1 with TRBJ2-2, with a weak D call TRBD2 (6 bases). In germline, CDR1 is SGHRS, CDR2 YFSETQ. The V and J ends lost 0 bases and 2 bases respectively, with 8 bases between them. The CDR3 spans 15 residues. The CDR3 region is CASSLGRANTGELFF. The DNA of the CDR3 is TGCGCCAGCAGCTTGGGGAGGGCAAACACCGGGGAGCTGTTTTTT.

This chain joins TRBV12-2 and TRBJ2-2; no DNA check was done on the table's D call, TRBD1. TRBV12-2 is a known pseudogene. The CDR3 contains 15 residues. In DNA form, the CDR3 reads TGTGCAAGTCGCTTAGCGCCCAGGGGGCTCGGGGAGCTGTTTTTT. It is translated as CASRLAPRGLGELFF.

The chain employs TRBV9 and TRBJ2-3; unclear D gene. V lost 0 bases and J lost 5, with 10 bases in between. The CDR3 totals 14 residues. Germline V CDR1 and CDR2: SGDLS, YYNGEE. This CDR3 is CASSVAPGGDTQYF. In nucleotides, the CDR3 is TGTGCCAGCAGCGTAGCCCCGGGTGGAGATACGCAGTATTTT.

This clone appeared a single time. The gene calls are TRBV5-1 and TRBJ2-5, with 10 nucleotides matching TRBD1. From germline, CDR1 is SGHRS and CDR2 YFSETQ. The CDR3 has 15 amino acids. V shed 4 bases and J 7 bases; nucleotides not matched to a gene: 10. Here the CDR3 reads CASSKGQGNGRTQYF. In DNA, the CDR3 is TGCGCCAGCAGCAAGGGACAGGGGAATGGTCGGACCCAGTACTTC.

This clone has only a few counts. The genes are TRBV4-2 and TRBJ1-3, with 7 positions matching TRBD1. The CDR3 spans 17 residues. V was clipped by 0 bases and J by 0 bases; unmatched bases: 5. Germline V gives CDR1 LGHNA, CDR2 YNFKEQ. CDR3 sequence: CASSQDWTGNSGNTIYF. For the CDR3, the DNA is TGTGCCAGCAGCCAAGATTGGACAGGAAACTCTGGAAACACCATATATTTT.

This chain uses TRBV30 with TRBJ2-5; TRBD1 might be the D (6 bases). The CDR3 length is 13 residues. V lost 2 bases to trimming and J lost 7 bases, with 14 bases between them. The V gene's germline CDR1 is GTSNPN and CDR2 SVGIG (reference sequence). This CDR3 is CAWSSEQGLTQYF. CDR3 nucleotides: TGTGCCTGGAGTAGTGAACAGGGCCTGACCCAGTACTTC. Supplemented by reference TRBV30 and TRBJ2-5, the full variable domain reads SQTIHQWPATLVQPVGSPLSLECTVEGTSNPNLYWYRQAAGRGLQLLFYSVGIGQISSEVPQNLSASRPQDRQFILSSKKLLLSDSGFYLCAWSSEQGLTQYFGPGTRLLVL.

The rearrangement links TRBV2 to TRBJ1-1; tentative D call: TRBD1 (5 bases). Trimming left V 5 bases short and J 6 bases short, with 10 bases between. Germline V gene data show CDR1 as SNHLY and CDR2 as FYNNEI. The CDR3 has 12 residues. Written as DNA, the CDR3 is TGTGCCAGCAGTCCAGGGCTAGCTGAAGCTTTCTTT. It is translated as CASSPGLAEAFF.

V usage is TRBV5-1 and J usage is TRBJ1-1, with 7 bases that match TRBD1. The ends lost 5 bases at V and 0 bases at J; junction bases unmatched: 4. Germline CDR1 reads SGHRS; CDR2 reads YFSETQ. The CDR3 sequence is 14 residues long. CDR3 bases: TGCGCCAGCAGACAGGGGCGGGTGAACACTGAAGCTTTCTTT. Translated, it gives CASRQGRVNTEAFF.

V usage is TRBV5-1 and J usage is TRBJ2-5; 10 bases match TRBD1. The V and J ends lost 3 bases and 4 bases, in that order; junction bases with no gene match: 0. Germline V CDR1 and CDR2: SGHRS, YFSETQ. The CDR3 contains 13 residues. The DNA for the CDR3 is TGCGCCAGCAGCTGGACAGGGGGAGAGACCCAGTACTTC. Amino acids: CASSWTGGETQYF.

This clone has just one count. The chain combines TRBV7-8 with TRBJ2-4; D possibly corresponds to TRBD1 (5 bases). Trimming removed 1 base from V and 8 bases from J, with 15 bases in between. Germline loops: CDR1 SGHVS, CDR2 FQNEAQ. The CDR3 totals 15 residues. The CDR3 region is CASSLGGRKGDIQYF. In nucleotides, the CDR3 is TGTGCCAGCAGCTTAGGCGGCCGAAAAGGGGACATTCAGTACTTC.

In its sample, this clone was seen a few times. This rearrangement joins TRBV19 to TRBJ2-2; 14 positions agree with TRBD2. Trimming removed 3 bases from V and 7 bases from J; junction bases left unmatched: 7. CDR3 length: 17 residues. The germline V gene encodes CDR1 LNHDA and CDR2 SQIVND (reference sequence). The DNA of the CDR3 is TGTGCCAGTAGTATCACGACTAGCGGGAGGGCCATCGGGGAGCTGTTTTTT. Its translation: CASSITTSGRAIGELFF.

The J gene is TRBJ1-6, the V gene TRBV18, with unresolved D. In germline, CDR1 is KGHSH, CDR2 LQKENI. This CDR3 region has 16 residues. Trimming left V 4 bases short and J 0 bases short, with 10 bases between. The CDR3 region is CASSREASSYNSPLHF. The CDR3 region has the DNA TGTGCCAGCTCACGAGAAGCAAGCTCCTATAATTCACCCCTCCACTTT. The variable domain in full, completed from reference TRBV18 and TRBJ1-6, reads NAGVMQNPRHLVRRRGQEARLRCSPMKGHSHVYWYRQLPEEGLKFMVYLQKENIIDESGMPKERFSAEFPKEGPSILRIQQVVRGDSAAYFCASSREASSYNSPLHFGNGTRLTVT.